This T cell receptor (beta chain) emerged from a study of T-cell reconstitution after alpha-beta-depleted transplantation in children. A TCRbeta library incorporating unique molecular identifiers was prepared. TCRdb passed the PCR reads through MiXCR, listing each CDR3 protein once. The repertoire holds roughly 610,000 distinct CDR3 sequences, with approximately 10% as singletons. Per the germline V gene, CDR1 is SGHTA and CDR2 is FQGNSA. Trimming took 1 base from V and 2 from J; bases not matched to a gene: 6. CDR3 length equals 16 residues. Sequencing was performed on PBMCs from the stem cell graft donor, taken from the stem cell graft. The chain joins TRBV7-2 to TRBJ2-7; 9 bases agree with TRBD2. The source of this sequence is a human donor who donated a stem cell graft to a child with acute myeloid leukemia. The chain's CDR3 is CASSLVVLAGAYEQYF. The CDR3 DNA reads as TGTGCCAGCAGCTTAGTAGTATTAGCGGGGGCCTACGAGCAGTACTTC.